These 32 T cell receptor beta chains share one sample of origin, sequenced in a study of shared clonotypes between healthy human individuals. In the naive CD8 group, cells lacked CD45RO and were positively selected for CCR7, so terminally differentiated effector memory CD45RA+ cells were left out. Generated by immunoSEQ multiplex PCR, the TCRdb table keeps only in-frame clones and is missing some. The profile shows millions of clones, over 85% of them singletons. The sample consisted of naive CD8+ T cells sorted from blood. These receptors originate from a young man in good health.

This sequence joins TRBV5-5 and TRBJ1-1; D not certain. This CDR3 spans 11 amino acids. V lost 6 bases and J lost 4, with 7 bases in between. Germline CDR1 SGHKS, CDR2 YYEKEE (reference sequence). CDR3 nucleotide sequence: TGTGCCAGCAACTTCATCACTGAAGCTTTCTTT. This encodes CASNFITEAFF.

The V call is TRBV7-9, the J call TRBJ1-4; D is possibly TRBD1 (5 bases). V lost 4 bases to trimming and J lost 12 bases, with 15 bases between them. Germline assignment: CDR1 SEHNR and CDR2 FQNEAQ (reference sequence). The CDR3 is 13 amino acids. The CDR3 region has the DNA TGTGCCAGCAGCTACCTTGGGGAGGGACAACTGTTTTTT. Its translation is CASSYLGEGQLFF.

This clone appeared a few times. In the same sample, other DNA sequences code for this CDR3. The genes are TRBV5-6 and TRBJ2-7, with D perhaps matching TRBD1 (6 bases). The CDR3 is 14 amino acids. Trimming left V 0 bases short and J 2 bases short, with 9 bases between. CDR1 SGHDT and CDR2 YYEEEE come from the germline V gene. The CDR3 bases are TGTGCCAGCAGCTTGGCTGACAGGCCCTACGAGCAGTACTTC. This gives the protein CASSLADRPYEQYF.

This rearrangement joins TRBV28 to TRBJ2-5, with D unclear. Germline CDR1 reads MDHEN; CDR2 reads SYDVKM. Deletions cut 6 bases from V and 11 bases from J, with 22 bases between. The CDR3 covers 14 residues. The CDR3 reads CASSLIPSAEPQYF. CDR3 nucleotides: TGTGCCAGCAGCCTTATCCCGTCGGCCGAGCCGCAGTACTTC.

CDR3 sequence (DNA): TGTGCCAGCAGTTCCCTCCAGACAGGCCTCCCCCAGCATTTT. Encoded protein: CASSSLQTGLPQHF. The chain has TRBV27 and TRBJ1-5; weak D call: TRBD1 (6 bases). This CDR3 contains 14 residues. Germline V gives CDR1 MNHEY, CDR2 SMNVEV (reference sequence). Trimming pared 4 bases from V and 10 bases from J, leaving 17 bases between.

This chain uses TRBV23-1 with TRBJ2-7, with TRBD1 as a possible D gene (5 bases). TRBV23-1 is assigned to the ORF class and has an uncertain function. V lost 0 bases to trimming and J lost 5 bases, with 17 bases between them. This CDR3 is 16 amino acids long. This CDR3 reads CASSQSARGLWNEQYF. CDR3 DNA sequence: TGCGCCAGCAGTCAATCGGCTAGGGGTTTGTGGAACGAGCAGTACTTC.

The chain combines TRBV12-2 with TRBJ1-5; the table's D call, TRBD1, was not checked against the DNA. TRBV12-2 is tagged as a pseudogene. The CDR3 is made up of 15 amino acids. CDR3 loop: CASRLGLRSNQPQHF. DNA for the CDR3: TGTGCAAGTCGCTTAGGTCTCAGGAGCAATCAGCCCCAGCATTTT.

The genes are TRBV6-5 and TRBJ2-3, with D perhaps matching TRBD1 or TRBD2 (5 bases each). V dropped 2 bases and J dropped 6 bases, with 9 bases sitting between them. Germline V gene sequence: CDR1 MNHEY, CDR2 SVGAGI. The CDR3 runs 13 residues. The CDR3 nucleotides read TGTGCCAGCAGTTACGGGGACCCCGATACGCAGTATTTT. Protein product: CASSYGDPDTQYF.

The chain couples TRBV5-1 to TRBJ2-1; D perhaps matches TRBD1 (5 bases). The CDR3 spans 19 residues. Germline CDR1 SGHRS, CDR2 YFSETQ. V lost 0 bases, J lost 0 bases, and 19 bases lay in between. The CDR3 coding sequence is TGCGCCAGCAGCTTGGCGGTCAAGGGGCCCCACAGCTCCTACAATGAGCAGTTCTTC. Protein product: CASSLAVKGPHSSYNEQFF.

The chain uses TRBV27 and TRBJ2-3, with D possibly being TRBD2 (6 bases). Germline CDR1 and CDR2: MNHEY and SMNVEV (reference sequence). V lost 8 bases and J 9 bases, leaving 24 bases between the germline ends. The CDR3 loop spans 15 amino acids. In DNA form, the CDR3 reads TGTGCCAGCTCAATTGGAGTAGCGGAGATACAAACGCAGTATTTT. Amino acids: CASSIGVAEIQTQYF.

V usage is TRBV9 and J usage is TRBJ1-3, with unresolved D. CDR1 is SGDLS and CDR2 is YYNGEE in the germline V gene. The CDR3 extends over 13 amino acids. Trimming took off 2 bases at V and 4 bases at J, with 7 bases between the two ends. CDR3 in DNA: TGTGCCAGCAGCGTCTCGACAGGAAACACCATATATTTT. This codes for CASSVSTGNTIYF.

The V call is TRBV27, the J call TRBJ1-5; D is unresolved. V lost 5 bases and J lost 1, with 9 bases in between. The CDR3 contains 14 residues. Germline-derived CDR1 and CDR2 are MNHEY and SMNVEV (reference sequence). CDR3 DNA sequence: TGTGCCAGCAGTCCGGGGAACAGCAATCAGCCCCAGCATTTT. This sequence encodes CASSPGNSNQPQHF.

This chain uses TRBV9 with TRBJ2-1; D is perhaps TRBD1 (7 bases). From germline, CDR1 is SGDLS and CDR2 YYNGEE. V was shortened by 4 bases and J by 7 bases, with 15 bases between the two germline ends. This CDR3 contains 14 residues. CDR3 DNA sequence: TGTGCCAGCAGCCCCGCCCCAGGGGGGAATGAGCAGTTCTTC. Translation: CASSPAPGGNEQFF.

V is TRBV6-7 and J is TRBJ2-7; D gene ambiguous. TRBV6-7 is identified as an open reading frame with a role that is uncertain. V was shortened by 6 bases and J by 3 bases, with 21 bases between the two germline ends. CDR3 size: 16 residues. CDR3 DNA sequence: TGTGCCAGCAGAACTAACAGAGCCCGTCAGGTCTACGAGCAGTACTTC. Translated: CASRTNRARQVYEQYF.

With regard to this clone: Other DNA variants within this sample encode the same CDR3. The CDR3 DNA follows: TGTGCCAGCAGTTACACAGGGTCTTCCTACGAGCAGTACTTC. As protein: CASSYTGSSYEQYF. The gene calls are TRBV6-5 and TRBJ2-7; possible D gene TRBD1, 6 bases. The ends were cut back, 2 bases at V and 1 base at J, with 9 bases in the middle. The length of the CDR3 is 14 residues. Germline V gives CDR1 MNHEY, CDR2 SVGAGI.

The rearrangement joins TRBV5-1 to TRBJ2-1; D is perhaps TRBD1 or TRBD2 (5 bases each). CDR3 size: 16 residues. Germline V CDR1 and CDR2: SGHRS, YFSETQ. Trimming took off 0 bases at V and 5 bases at J, with 15 bases between the two ends. CDR3 DNA sequence: TGCGCCAGCAGCTTGGTTGGGGGAGAAGGGCACAATGAGCAGTTCTTC. Translated, it gives CASSLVGGEGHNEQFF.

In regard to this clone: In the same sample, other DNA sequences code for this CDR3. This rearrangement joins TRBV7-6 to TRBJ2-1; D might be TRBD2 (5 bases). This CDR3 region has 14 residues. V was trimmed by 0 bases and J by 2 bases, leaving 5 bases between them. CDR1 is SGHVS, CDR2 FNYEAQ, per germline. CDR3 region: CASSLAGAYNEQFF. DNA of the CDR3: TGTGCCAGCAGCTTAGCCGGGGCCTACAATGAGCAGTTCTTC.

The chain carries TRBV11-2 and TRBJ2-1; 9 bases are shared with TRBD1. Looked up from germline, CDR1 is SGHAT and CDR2 is FQNNGV. Trimming took 5 bases from V and 8 from J; bases not matched to a gene: 7. This CDR3 is built from 14 residues. In DNA form, the CDR3 reads TGTGCCAGCAGCACCGGGACAGGGTACGATGAGCAGTTCTTC. This codes for CASSTGTGYDEQFF.

V gene TRBV15 combines with J gene TRBJ2-7; 11 positions match TRBD1. Germline V CDR1 and CDR2: LNHNV, YYDKDF (reference sequence). The V and J ends lost 5 bases and 7 bases, in that order; junction bases with no gene match: 10. The CDR3 is 15 amino acids. CDR3 protein: CATSSTGTGGYEQYF. CDR3 DNA sequence: TGTGCCACCAGCTCCACCGGGACAGGGGGGTATGAGCAGTACTTC. The whole variable domain, remainder taken from reference TRBV15 and TRBJ2-7, is DAMVIQNPRYQVTQFGKPVTLSCSQTLNHNVMYWYQQKSSQAPKLLFHYYDKDFNNEADTPDNFQSRRPNTSFCFLDIRSPGLGDTAMYLCATSSTGTGGYEQYFGPGTRLTVT.

The DNA of the CDR3 is TGTGCCAGCAGCTCGCTCGCAGGGGCCAACGTCCTGACTTTC. Its protein is CASSSLAGANVLTF. The J gene is TRBJ2-6, the V gene TRBV7-9, with D hard to call. Trimming shortened V by 4 bases and J by 4 bases, and 8 bases separated the two germline ends. Germline V gene data show CDR1 as SEHNR and CDR2 as FQNEAQ (reference sequence). The CDR3 runs to 14 residues.

Concerning this clone: The sample holds other DNA sequences that translate to the same CDR3. The chain has TRBV10-2 and TRBJ2-7; the D is unclear. This CDR3 contains 11 residues. The V end was cut by 0 bases, the J end by 4 bases, with 1 base between. CDR1 and CDR2 from the germline V gene are WSHSY and SAAADI. CDR3: CASSESYEQYF. DNA for the CDR3: TGCGCCAGCAGTGAGTCTTACGAGCAGTACTTC.

V gene TRBV19 combines with J gene TRBJ1-4; D is unresolved. Trimming stripped 4 bases from V and 6 bases from J, with 3 bases between. CDR1 and CDR2 (germline): LNHDA, SQIVND (reference sequence). This CDR3 comprises 11 residues. The CDR3, as DNA: TGTGCCAGTAGTACCTATGAAAAACTGTTTTTT. The encoded protein is CASSTYEKLFF.

The chain recombines TRBV27 with TRBJ2-1; 9 bases match TRBD2. Germline CDR1 is MNHEY and CDR2 is SMNVEV (reference sequence). The trim removed 0 bases at V and 0 bases at J, leaving 6 bases unmatched. The CDR3 has 18 amino acids. In nucleotides, the CDR3 is TGTGCCAGCAGTTTATCGAGTAGCGGGGGCCCCTCCTACAATGAGCAGTTCTTC. Encoded protein: CASSLSSSGGPSYNEQFF.

The rearrangement links TRBV9 to TRBJ1-6; D gene uncertain. Looked up from germline, CDR1 is SGDLS and CDR2 is YYNGEE. Trimming pared 4 bases from V and 7 bases from J, leaving 12 bases between. This CDR3 has 14 amino acids. The CDR3 coding sequence is TGTGCCAGCAGCCCCTTTTTAGGGAATTCACCCCTCCACTTT. Its protein is CASSPFLGNSPLHF.

The V call is TRBV4-3, the J call TRBJ2-3; 7 nucleotides agree with TRBD2. Per the germline V gene, CDR1 is LGHNA and CDR2 is YSLEER. V shed 0 bases, J shed 6 bases, and the junction held 12 bases outside the gene matches. This CDR3 region has 17 residues. The CDR3, as DNA: TGCGCCAGCAGCCAAGACAGGGCGGGAGCTTATCGGGATACGCAGTATTTT. Amino acid sequence: CASSQDRAGAYRDTQYF.

In DNA, the CDR3 is TGTGCCAGCAGCGTATCGGCCAAGGACAGGGCGCAGAACACTGAAGCTTTCTTT. It is translated as CASSVSAKDRAQNTEAFF. V gene TRBV9 combines with J gene TRBJ1-1, with 8 bases that match TRBD1. Germline V lookup: CDR1 SGDLS, CDR2 YYNGEE. V shed 1 base and J 1 base; nucleotides not matched to a gene: 12. The CDR3 is made up of 18 amino acids.

The chain joins TRBV5-1 to TRBJ2-3; D ambiguous. The CDR3 runs 13 residues. V lost 5 bases and J 5 bases, leaving 12 bases between the germline ends. Germline V gene data show CDR1 as SGHRS and CDR2 as YFSETQ. CDR3 residues: CASRGLQEDTQYF. The CDR3 nucleotides read TGCGCCAGCAGAGGGCTCCAGGAAGATACGCAGTATTTT.

This chain connects TRBV30 to TRBJ1-2; the D gene is possibly TRBD1 (6 bases). The CDR3 consists of 15 residues. Germline CDR1 is GTSNPN and CDR2 is SVGIG (reference sequence). Trimming pared 0 bases from V and 4 bases from J, leaving 15 bases between. In nucleotides, the CDR3 is TGTGCCTGGAGTGTACTTCGGGGGGCGAGCTATGGCTACACCTTC. Its protein product is CAWSVLRGASYGYTF. The full variable domain, in which reference TRBV30 and TRBJ1-2 provide the parts outside the CDR3, is SQTIHQWPATLVQPVGSPLSLECTVEGTSNPNLYWYRQAAGRGLQLLFYSVGIGQISSEVPQNLSASRPQDRQFILSSKKLLLSDSGFYLCAWSVLRGASYGYTFGSGTRLTVV.

The chain joins TRBV7-8 to TRBJ2-7, with a possible D match to TRBD2 (6 bases). CDR3 length: 13 residues. In germline, CDR1 is SGHVS, CDR2 FQNEAQ. The V end was cut by 4 bases, the J end by 3 bases, with 10 bases between. The CDR3 coding sequence is TGTGCCAGCAGCTGGTCCGGGGGCTACGAGCAGTACTTC. It is translated as CASSWSGGYEQYF.

V gene TRBV7-2 combines with J gene TRBJ2-7, with D perhaps assigned TRBD1 or TRBD2 (5 bases each). V was clipped by 1 base and J by 2 bases, with 9 bases between them. Germline V CDR1 and CDR2: SGHTA, FQGNSA. The CDR3 is made up of 14 amino acids. The CDR3 loop reads CASSLVGVTYEQYF. DNA for the CDR3: TGTGCCAGCAGCTTAGTGGGGGTGACCTACGAGCAGTACTTC.

The table lists this clone with a count of one. The chain combines TRBV5-1 with TRBJ2-5; maybe TRBD1 (6 bases). The germline V and J ends were trimmed by 3 bases and 2 bases, with 11 bases remaining between them. Germline V gives CDR1 SGHRS, CDR2 YFSETQ. The CDR3 is 14 amino acids. The CDR3 nucleotides are TGCGCCAGCAGCTGGACCGACAGGCAAGAGACCCAGTACTTC. This codes for CASSWTDRQETQYF. The whole variable domain, remainder taken from reference TRBV5-1 and TRBJ2-5, is KAGVTQTPRYLIKTRGQQVTLSCSPISGHRSVSWYQQTPGQGLQFLFEYFSETQRNKGNFPGRFSGRQFSNSRSEMNVSTLELGDSALYLCASSWTDRQETQYFGPGTRLLVL.

This clone showed up just once. This same CDR3 is encoded by further DNA sequences in the sample. The gene calls are TRBV5-6 and TRBJ2-2; 9 positions match TRBD2. The V segment lost 1 base and the J segment 0 bases; nucleotides outside the gene matches: 4. CDR1 and CDR2 (germline): SGHDT, YYEEEE. The CDR3 runs to 17 residues. This CDR3 is CASSLRLAAPNTGELFF. CDR3 coding DNA: TGTGCCAGCAGCTTGAGACTAGCGGCCCCGAACACCGGGGAGCTGTTTTTT.